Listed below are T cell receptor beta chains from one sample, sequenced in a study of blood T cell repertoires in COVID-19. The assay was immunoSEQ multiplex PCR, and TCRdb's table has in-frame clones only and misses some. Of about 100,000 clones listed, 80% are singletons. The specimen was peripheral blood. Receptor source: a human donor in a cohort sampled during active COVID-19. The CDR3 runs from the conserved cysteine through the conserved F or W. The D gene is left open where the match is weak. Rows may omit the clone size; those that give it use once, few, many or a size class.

CDR3 protein: CASSLTLAPYNEQFF
CDR3 DNA: TGTGCCAGCAGTTTAACACTAGCGCCCTACAATGAGCAGTTCTTC
J gene: TRBJ2-1
V gene: TRBV27
D gene: TRBD2
clone size: NA

CDR3 protein: CASSESTLLAGGRNEQFF
CDR3 DNA: TGCGCCAGCAGTGAGTCGACCCTACTAGCGGGAGGGCGGAATGAGCAGTTCTTC
J gene: TRBJ2-1
V gene: TRBV10-2
D gene: TRBD2
clone size: NA

CDR3 protein: CASSFDNRGNSPLHF
CDR3 DNA: TGTGCCAGCAGTTTCGATAACAGGGGTAATTCACCCCTCCACTTT
J gene: TRBJ1-6
V gene: TRBV28
D gene: TRBD1
clone size: few

CDR3 protein: CASRLGLQGTARAYSNQPQHF
CDR3 DNA: TGTGCAAGTCGCTTAGGTTTGCAAGGCACAGCGCGGGCTTATAGCAATCAGCCCCAGCATTTT
J gene: TRBJ1-5
V gene: TRBV12-2
D gene: NA
clone size: NA

CDR3 protein: CASSKVAGTGANVLTF
CDR3 DNA: TGTGCCAGCAGCAAAGTTGCAGGGACTGGGGCCAACGTCCTGACTTTC
J gene: TRBJ2-6
V gene: TRBV21-1
D gene: NA
clone size: once

CDR3 protein: CASRWDTGTYEAFF
CDR3 DNA: TGTGCCAGCAGGTGGGATACCGGGACATATGAAGCTTTCTTT
J gene: TRBJ1-1
V gene: TRBV27
D gene: NA
clone size: NA

CDR3 protein: CASSPGLAGGRRPDTQYF
CDR3 DNA: TGTGCCAGCAGCCCGGGACTAGCGGGGGGGCGAAGGCCAGATACGCAGTATTTT
J gene: TRBJ2-3
V gene: TRBV7-6
D gene: TRBD2
clone size: once

CDR3 protein: CSASHLEKNTGEQFF
CDR3 DNA: TGCAGTGCTAGTCATTTGGAGAAAAACACTGGTGAGCAGTTCTTC
J gene: TRBJ2-1
V gene: TRBV20-1
D gene: NA
clone size: NA

CDR3 protein: CASSITGVNYGYTF
CDR3 DNA: TGTGCCAGTAGTATCACAGGGGTGAACTATGGCTACACCTTC
J gene: TRBJ1-2
V gene: TRBV19
D gene: TRBD1
clone size: NA

CDR3 protein: CASKRDRGTNEKLFF
CDR3 DNA: TGTGCCAGCAAACGTGACAGAGGTACTAATGAAAAACTGTTTTTT
J gene: TRBJ1-4
V gene: TRBV2
D gene: NA
clone size: NA

CDR3 protein: CAWRRQYSGNTIYF
CDR3 DNA: TGTGCCTGGAGGAGACAGTACTCTGGAAACACCATATATTTT
J gene: TRBJ1-3
V gene: TRBV30
D gene: NA
clone size: NA

CDR3 protein: CASSASGDLNNEQFF
CDR3 DNA: TGCGCCAGCAGCGCCAGCGGGGACCTTAACAATGAGCAGTTCTTC
J gene: TRBJ2-1
V gene: TRBV5-1
D gene: TRBD2
clone size: NA

CDR3 protein: CSGRRGSYNEQFF
CDR3 DNA: TGCAGCGGTCGCAGGGGTTCCTACAATGAGCAGTTCTTC
J gene: TRBJ2-1
V gene: TRBV29-1
D gene: NA
clone size: NA

CDR3 protein: CASSLRASGSAGELFF
CDR3 DNA: TGCGCCAGCAGCTTGAGGGCTAGCGGGAGTGCCGGGGAGCTGTTTTTT
J gene: TRBJ2-2
V gene: TRBV5-1
D gene: TRBD2
clone size: NA

CDR3 protein: CASSLALVNTEAFF
CDR3 DNA: TGTGCCAGCAGCTTAGCGCTAGTGAACACTGAAGCTTTCTTT
J gene: TRBJ1-1
V gene: TRBV7-9
D gene: NA
clone size: NA

CDR3 protein: CASSPRTGASNQPQHF
CDR3 DNA: TGTGCCAGCAGTCCCAGGACAGGGGCTAGCAATCAGCCCCAGCATTTT
J gene: TRBJ1-5
V gene: TRBV27
D gene: TRBD1
clone size: NA

CDR3 protein: CASSQRRWTSGGTAHEQFF
CDR3 DNA: TGTGCCAGCAGTCAAAGACGTTGGACTAGCGGGGGCACAGCCCATGAGCAGTTCTTC
J gene: TRBJ2-1
V gene: TRBV6-6
D gene: TRBD2
clone size: NA

CDR3 protein: CASSAPSSGEQYF
CDR3 DNA: TGTGCCAGCAGCGCCCCTTCTAGTGGGGAGCAGTACTTC
J gene: TRBJ2-7
V gene: TRBV9
D gene: NA
clone size: NA

CDR3 protein: CASMLISTGELFF
CDR3 DNA: TGTGCCAGTATGTTGATCAGCACCGGGGAGCTGTTTTTT
J gene: TRBJ2-2
V gene: TRBV19
D gene: NA
clone size: once

CDR3 protein: CASSLGEGHTDTQYF
CDR3 DNA: TGTGCCAGCAGCCTAGGGGAGGGACACACAGATACGCAGTATTTT
J gene: TRBJ2-3
V gene: TRBV6-5
D gene: NA
clone size: NA

CDR3 protein: CASSARTGGTDTQYF
CDR3 DNA: TGTGCCAGTAGTGCCAGGACAGGGGGGACAGATACGCAGTATTTT
J gene: TRBJ2-3
V gene: TRBV19
D gene: TRBD1
clone size: NA

CDR3 protein: CASSPLDREGETQYF
CDR3 DNA: TGTGCCAGCAGTCCGTTGGACAGGGAAGGAGAGACCCAGTACTTC
J gene: TRBJ2-5
V gene: TRBV28
D gene: TRBD1
clone size: NA

CDR3 protein: CATSREATGYGYTF
CDR3 DNA: TGTGCCACCAGCAGAGAGGCGACGGGCTATGGCTACACCTTC
J gene: TRBJ1-2
V gene: TRBV15
D gene: NA
clone size: NA

CDR3 protein: CASSPSGQGLSEQYF
CDR3 DNA: TGTGCCAGCTCACCGTCGGGACAGGGACTTTCCGAGCAGTACTTC
J gene: TRBJ2-7
V gene: TRBV18
D gene: TRBD1
clone size: many

CDR3 protein: CATSDGGPGGSEQYF
CDR3 DNA: TGTGCCACCAGTGATGGTGGCCCCGGAGGGAGCGAGCAGTACTTC
J gene: TRBJ2-7
V gene: TRBV24-1
D gene: NA
clone size: NA